The rows below give T cell receptor beta chains drawn from one sample of a study of cytomegalovirus exposure and HLA in healthy donors. Sequencing used immunoSEQ multiplex PCR; TCRdb keeps in-frame clones, though not all of them. The data show more than 100,000 clones, and the top ten clones hold under 2%. The sample comprised PBMCs. The receptors come from a woman between 35 and 50 years old in good health and CMV-seronegative. Both conserved end residues are part of each CDR3. The D gene is left open where the match is weak.

d_gene | j_gene | v_gene | CDR3aa | CDR3nt
TRBD1 | TRBJ1-6 | TRBV18 | CASSRGTGGRWSPLHF | TGTGCCAGCTCACGCGGGACAGGGGGCCGGTGGTCACCCCTCCACTTT
TRBD1 | TRBJ1-2 | TRBV5-4 | CASSTRDRGQGGYGYTF | TGTGCCAGCAGCACCCGGGACAGGGGGCAGGGGGGCTATGGCTACACCTTC
NA | TRBJ1-1 | TRBV6-4 | CASSAHIHTEAFF | TGTGCCAGCAGTGCCCACATTCACACTGAAGCTTTCTTT
TRBD1 | TRBJ2-1 | TRBV19 | CASIPGQGPNEQFF | TGTGCCAGTATCCCCGGACAGGGCCCCAATGAGCAGTTCTTC
TRBD2 | TRBJ2-3 | TRBV11-2 | CASSLGGSGGGTQYF | TGTGCCAGCAGCTTAGGGGGTAGCGGGGGTGGTACGCAGTATTTT
NA | TRBJ1-5 | TRBV18 | CASSPRGDQPQHF | TGTGCCAGCTCACCACGGGGGGACCAGCCCCAGCATTTT
TRBD2 | TRBJ2-1 | TRBV5-1 | CASSRLLGTNNEQFF | TGCGCCAGCAGCCGACTTTTGGGGACTAACAATGAGCAGTTCTTC
NA | TRBJ1-1 | TRBV27 | CASSSGEVMVTEAFF | TGTGCCAGCTCCTCGGGGGAGGTAATGGTCACTGAAGCTTTCTTT
NA | TRBJ1-1 | TRBV5-1 | CASSLRQLNTEAFF | TGCGCCAGCAGCTTACGACAGTTGAACACTGAAGCTTTCTTT
NA | TRBJ1-5 | TRBV6-5 | CASSYRGLNQPQHF | TGTGCCAGCAGTTACAGGGGCTTGAATCAGCCCCAGCATTTT
NA | TRBJ1-5 | TRBV5-1 | CASSLGEKGEPQHF | TGCGCCAGCAGCTTGGGGGAAAAGGGGGAGCCCCAGCATTTT
NA | TRBJ2-2 | TRBV28 | CASSTLGGAKWAPRELFF | TGTGCCAGCAGCACCCTAGGGGGGGCGAAATGGGCACCGAGGGAGCTGTTTTTT
NA | TRBJ1-1 | TRBV19 | CASSISELGNTEAFF | TGTGCCAGTAGTATATCGGAGCTTGGTAACACTGAAGCTTTCTTT
NA | TRBJ1-3 | TRBV6-1 | CASSGNRQSSGNTIYF | TGTGCCAGCAGTGGTAACAGGCAAAGCTCTGGAAACACCATATATTTT
NA | TRBJ1-4 | TRBV9 | CASSAHLLDRPNEKLFF | TGTGCCAGCAGCGCCCACCTTTTGGACAGACCTAATGAAAAACTGTTTTTT
TRBD1 | TRBJ2-5 | TRBV18 | CASSQPGQGGTQYF | TGTGCCAGCTCCCAACCGGGACAGGGAGGGACCCAGTACTTC
NA | TRBJ2-6 | TRBV7-6 | CASSLNPGHSGANVLTF | TGTGCCAGCAGCTTAAACCCAGGCCACTCTGGGGCCAACGTCCTGACTTTC
NA | TRBJ1-1 | TRBV7-2 | CASSLVPTNPEAFF | TGTGCCAGCAGCTTAGTCCCGACAAACCCTGAAGCTTTCTTT
NA | TRBJ1-2 | TRBV7-9 | CASSEGGGYGYTF | TGTGCCAGCAGTGAGGGCGGAGGCTATGGCTACACCTTC
NA | TRBJ2-3 | TRBV5-1 | CASSFQDTQYF | TGCGCCAGCAGCTTTCAGGATACGCAGTATTTT
TRBD1 | TRBJ1-2 | TRBV11-2 | CASLITGGQGYTF | TGTGCCAGCCTTATCACAGGGGGACAGGGCTACACCTTC
NA | TRBJ2-2 | TRBV28 | CASSLTGFGELFF | TGTGCCAGCAGCCTCACAGGGTTCGGGGAGCTGTTTTTT
TRBD1 | TRBJ1-5 | TRBV15 | CATSRAGTGVQPQHF | TGTGCCACCAGCAGAGCAGGGACAGGGGTTCAGCCCCAGCATTTT
TRBD1 | TRBJ1-2 | TRBV7-2 | CASSRDRRYGYTF | TGTGCCAGCAGCCGGGACAGGCGTTATGGCTACACCTTC
NA | TRBJ2-2 | TRBV18 | CASSSNQGGELFF | TGTGCCAGCTCATCAAACCAGGGCGGGGAGCTGTTTTTT
NA | TRBJ1-2 | TRBV5-8 | CASSLAFGSSGRYTF | TGTGCCAGCAGCTTGGCCTTTGGCAGTTCGGGTCGATACACCTTC
TRBD2 | TRBJ2-2 | TRBV18 | CASSPPLAGRTGELFF | TGTGCCAGCTCACCACCTCTAGCGGGGCGCACCGGGGAGCTGTTTTTT